A selection of T cell receptor beta chains follows, all from one sample in a study of CD8 T cells in Susac syndrome. TCRdb ran MiXCR on the immunoSEQ multiplex PCR reads and lists one entry per CDR3 protein. This table has around 140,000 distinct CDR3 sequences, roughly 76% appearing once. The sequenced sample was CD8+ T cells from PBMCs. The receptors derive from a human donor with multiple sclerosis. CDR3s include the opening cysteine and the closing phenylalanine or tryptophan. The D gene is left open where the match is weak. A clone size is listed for some rows: how often the clone was seen (once, few, many), or a class if it is expanded.

. TRBJ2-7 . TRBV19 TGTGCCAGTAGTAACGTATACGAGCAGTACTTC CASSNVYEQYF
. TRBJ1-2 . TRBV19 TGTGCCAGTGGAAGGGCGGAAGGCTACACCTTC CASGRAEGYTF
. TRBJ2-1 . TRBV5-1 TGCGCCAGCAGCTTGGGGAACGGCGCTGCGGCGGGATACAATGAGCAGTTCTTC CASSLGNGAAAGYNEQFF
. TRBJ1-4 once TRBV4-1 TGCGCCACCACATCCGACCGGGGTGAAAAACTGTTTTTT CATTSDRGEKLFF
TRBD2 TRBJ2-3 . TRBV12-3/TRBV12-4 TGTGCCAGCAGTTTAGTAGCGGGAGATGGCGCAGATACGCAGTATTTT CASSLVAGDGADTQYF
TRBD1 TRBJ2-3 . TRBV10-3 TGTGCCATCAGGGCCTGGGACAGGGGCACAGATACGCAGTATTTT CAIRAWDRGTDTQYF
. TRBJ2-7 . TRBV5-5 TGTGCCAGCAGCTCAGCATTTACAGGCTACGAGCAGTACTTC CASSSAFTGYEQYF
. TRBJ1-5 . TRBV6-4 TGTGCCAGCAGCCCTCGGTCGGGGAGTCAGCCCCAGCATTTT CASSPRSGSQPQHF
TRBD1 TRBJ2-7 . TRBV28 TGTGCCAGCAGCCCTTTGACAGGGAAAGACGAGCAGTACTTC CASSPLTGKDEQYF
TRBD2 TRBJ2-1 . TRBV5-1 TGCGCCAGCAGCAAGAGCGGGAGTTTGACTTACAATGAGCAGTTCTTC CASSKSGSLTYNEQFF
. TRBJ1-1 . TRBV12-5 TGTGCTAGTGCCCATTTAAATGAAGCTTTCTTT CASAHLNEAFF
. TRBJ2-5 few TRBV7-2 TGTGCCAGCAAGTCAGGGTTTCAAGAGACCCAGTACTTC CASKSGFQETQYF
TRBD1 TRBJ1-1 . TRBV7-8 TGTGCCAGCAGCTTATTGGGGACAGGGGGCCCTGGCCCCACTGAAGCTTTCTTT CASSLLGTGGPGPTEAFF
. TRBJ2-7 . TRBV2 TGTGCCAGCAGTGGGGGAGGACCTAGCTCCTACGAGCAGTACTTC CASSGGGPSSYEQYF
TRBD1 TRBJ1-5 few TRBV7-9 TGTGCCAGCAGCGGAGACAGGGGGCAGCCCCAGCATTTT CASSGDRGQPQHF
. TRBJ2-5 . TRBV11-2 TGTGCCAGCACGGAAGAGTCCCAGGACCAAGAGACCCAGTACTTC CASTEESQDQETQYF
. TRBJ2-2 . TRBV7-9 TGTGCCAGCAGCTTAGGCAGTCCTCTGACCGGGGAGCTGTTTTTT CASSLGSPLTGELFF